The sequence of this T cell receptor (beta chain) was determined in a study of metastatic and nonmetastatic thyroid tumors. Study-wide background: Peripheral blood and tumor or nodule samples from malignant and benign thyroid patients were compared.

Authors' analysis steps: The study built a papillary thyroid cancer distant-metastasis classifier from CDR3 differences across clinicopathological groups. TCRdb called clones again from the PCR reads with MiXCR. For this entry, the V and J calls and clone size follow TCRdb and not the study's own pipeline. There are about 47,000 clones in the sample; under 30% occur only once, and more than 3% lies in the top ten. Study-wide findings and caveats: Within blood and tumor, benign nodules reportedly had significantly lower TCR beta diversity than malignant thyroid tumors did.

Every patient underwent thyroid surgery untreated. As concerns this clone: Its antigen is still unknown. A read error may produce the germline difference seen at one junction end.

Germline V CDR1 and CDR2: MNHEY, SVGAGI. This CDR3 is built from 14 residues. The receptor was isolated from a male donor with papillary thyroid cancer or a benign thyroid nodule (not recorded which). Some clones in this sample may be carry-over from other donors' samples. Sequencing was performed on blood. This rearrangement joins TRBV6-5 to TRBJ1-4; 7 bases align to TRBD1. The CDR3 is CASSDSQGNEKLFF. In DNA, the CDR3 is TGTGCCAGCAGTGACTCACAGGGGAATGAAAAACTGTTTTTT.